The TCR beta chain under discussion was sequenced for a study of blood T cell repertoires in COVID-19. Background on the study: Sources were T cells, B-cell-depleted T cells, or PBMCs; the material itself was cDNA or gDNA.

TCRdb keeps only in-frame clones here, not all; method: immunoSEQ multiplex PCR. The sample has roughly 250,000 clones; roughly 88% are singletons. Recruitment covered 20 to 25 US areas and drew participants whose ages spanned roughly 18 to 100 years. Clinical history as reported by participants underpinned cohort assignment. Germline V gene sequence: CDR1 LNHDA, CDR2 SQIVND (reference sequence). With 5 bases removed from V and 1 base from J, the gap between germline ends came to 8 bases. The CDR3 covers 14 residues. The sequence was collected from a woman aged 40 to 50 with acute COVID-19. The chain couples TRBV19 to TRBJ2-2; a weak D match, TRBD1 (5 bases). The specimen was PBMCs or T cells enriched from blood (not recorded which). The CDR3 bases are TGTGCCAGTAGTGGACATCTGAACACCGGGGAGCTGTTTTTT. It specifies CASSGHLNTGELFF.